Below, 20 T cell receptor beta chains from the same sample are listed, as sequenced in a study of cytomegalovirus exposure and HLA in healthy donors. The PCR contained 60 Vbeta and 13 Jbeta primers. The repertoire was sequenced with immunoSEQ multiplex PCR; TCRdb's copy has only in-frame clones and lacks some. The sample holds around 150,000 clones, 80% to 85% seen once. The source material was PBMCs. The receptors were sampled from a man between 18 and 35 years old in good health and CMV-seronegative.

The genes are TRBV11-3 and TRBJ2-3; 8 bases match TRBD2. J lost 2 bases, V lost 5 bases, and 6 bases had no gene match. Germline values: CDR1 SGHNT, CDR2 YENEEA. This CDR3 is built from 15 residues. CDR3 amino acids: CASSPAGEYTDTQYF. For the CDR3, the DNA is TGTGCCAGCAGCCCAGCGGGGGAATACACAGATACGCAGTATTTT.

J is TRBJ1-6 and V is TRBV6-5; D is unresolved. The germline V and J ends were trimmed by 7 bases and 2 bases, with 12 bases remaining between them. The CDR3 has 15 residues. Germline CDR1 is MNHEY and CDR2 is SVGAGI. The CDR3 sequence: CASTQQKTYNSPLHF. CDR3 DNA sequence: TGTGCCAGCACCCAACAGAAAACCTATAATTCACCCCTCCACTTT.

The J gene is TRBJ1-2, the V gene TRBV9, with 7 bases aligning to TRBD1. Trimming cost V 4 bases and J 8 bases; bases outside gene matches: 11. Looked up from germline, CDR1 is SGDLS and CDR2 is YYNGEE. The CDR3 runs to 14 residues. The CDR3 DNA reads TGTGCCAGCAGCCCAAGACAGGGCGTTGGAGGCTACACCTTC. Translated, it gives CASSPRQGVGGYTF.

The chain combines TRBV10-2 with TRBJ1-5, with D possibly matching TRBD1 (5 bases). The CDR3 has 14 residues. Trimming took 6 bases from V and 9 from J, leaving 18 bases between them. Looked up from germline, CDR1 is WSHSY and CDR2 is SAAADI. The CDR3: CASSHGPAGGPQHF. The CDR3 DNA follows: TGCGCCAGCAGCCACGGGCCCGCCGGGGGGCCCCAGCATTTT.

The chain couples TRBV27 to TRBJ2-7; 12 bases line up with TRBD2. Trimming removed 0 bases from V and 4 bases from J; junction bases left unmatched: 4. The CDR3 has 16 residues. Germline values: CDR1 MNHEY, CDR2 SMNVEV (reference sequence). Written as DNA, the CDR3 is TGTGCCAGCAGTTTATCCCAGACTAGCGGGAGTTACGAGCAGTACTTC. Translation gives CASSLSQTSGSYEQYF.

J is TRBJ1-2 and V is TRBV10-3; 8 bases agree with TRBD1. Germline CDR1 and CDR2: ENHRY and SYGVKD. The CDR3 spans 13 residues. V was pared by 6 bases and J by 7 bases, with 7 bases of the junction left unmatched. The CDR3 is CAISAGGAVGYTF. The CDR3, as DNA: TGTGCCATCAGCGCAGGGGGCGCGGTTGGCTACACCTTC.

The table lists this clone with a count of one. CDR3 amino acids: CASSTGGGTDTQYF. In nucleotides, the CDR3 is TGTGCCAGTAGTACAGGGGGCGGCACAGATACGCAGTATTTT. The rearrangement links TRBV19 to TRBJ2-3; 8 bases are shared with TRBD1. CDR1 LNHDA and CDR2 SQIVND come from the germline V gene (reference sequence). V trimming: 4 bases; J trimming: 1 base; junction bases outside the gene matches: 1. This CDR3 contains 14 residues.

This chain uses TRBV5-4 with TRBJ1-2; 7 nucleotides align to TRBD1. CDR1 is SGHNT and CDR2 is YYREEE in the germline V gene (reference sequence). The CDR3 is 18 amino acids. Trimming removed 3 bases from V and 0 bases from J; junction bases left unmatched: 14. The CDR3 here is CASSSRLGTAIPNYGYTF. In DNA form, the CDR3 reads TGTGCCAGCAGCTCGCGTCTCGGGACAGCAATACCTAACTATGGCTACACCTTC.

The chain has TRBV28 and TRBJ2-1, with TRBD2 identical over 9 bases. CDR3 length: 15 amino acids. Germline-derived CDR1 and CDR2 are MDHEN and SYDVKM. With 2 bases clipped from V and 4 bases from J, the junction kept 3 bases outside the gene matches. The chain's CDR3 is CASSLASGTYNEQFF. CDR3 bases: TGTGCCAGCAGTTTAGCTAGCGGGACTTACAATGAGCAGTTCTTC.

CDR3 sequence: CASSQYTGTDGAQPQHF. The CDR3 DNA reads TGCGCCAGCAGCCAATACACCGGGACAGATGGGGCTCAGCCCCAGCATTTT. J is TRBJ1-5 and V is TRBV4-1, with TRBD1 matching over 7 bases. V was pared by 2 bases and J by 6 bases, with 13 bases of the junction left unmatched. This CDR3 is 17 amino acids long. In germline, CDR1 is MGHRA, CDR2 YSYEKL.

The sample holds one count of this clone. This rearrangement joins TRBV7-8 to TRBJ1-4, with D possibly matching TRBD1 (5 bases). This CDR3 contains 18 residues. V gave up 5 bases and J gave up 0 bases, with 19 bases separating them. Germline CDR1 is SGHVS and CDR2 is FQNEAQ. The CDR3 spells CASSLERYTGATNEKLFF. In DNA form, the CDR3 reads TGTGCCAGCAGCCTAGAAAGATACACAGGTGCAACTAATGAAAAACTGTTTTTT. Drawing the rest from reference TRBV7-8 and TRBJ1-4, the complete variable domain is GAGVSQSPRYKVAKRGQDVALRCDPISGHVSLFWYQQALGQGPEFLTYFQNEAQLDKSGLPSDRFFAERPEGSVSTLKIQRTQQEDSAVYLCASSLERYTGATNEKLFFGSGTQLSVL.

This clone was recorded a few times. The J gene is TRBJ1-5, the V gene TRBV28, with D hard to call. Germline V gene lookup returns CDR1 MDHEN and CDR2 SYDVKM. Trimming removed 7 bases from V and 6 bases from J, with 13 bases in between. This CDR3 is built from 13 residues. Written as DNA, the CDR3 is TGTGCCAGCATTTCGGAGGGTGGTCAGCCCCAGCATTTT. Protein sequence: CASISEGGQPQHF.

The J gene is TRBJ2-7, the V gene TRBV5-1, with 11 bases that match TRBD2. Germline-derived CDR1 and CDR2 are SGHRS and YFSETQ. V lost 1 base and J lost 1; bases outside the gene matches: 10. The CDR3 runs 18 residues. CDR3 coding DNA: TGCGCCAGCAGCTTGAGGTCTAGCGGGGGGCTACGTTCCTACGAGCAGTACTTC. It translates to CASSLRSSGGLRSYEQYF.

This chain links TRBV15 with TRBJ2-1; 11 positions agree with TRBD2. Trimming cost V 5 bases and J 7 bases; bases outside gene matches: 10. Germline V gives CDR1 LNHNV, CDR2 YYDKDF (reference sequence). The CDR3 consists of 16 residues. The CDR3 is CATSARLAGKGNEQFF. The CDR3 DNA follows: TGTGCCACCAGCGCCCGACTAGCGGGAAAGGGGAATGAGCAGTTCTTC.

Only a few counts were recorded for this clone. The chain links TRBV7-2 to TRBJ1-1; tentatively, D is TRBD1 (5 bases). Trimming stripped 5 bases from V and 8 bases from J, with 15 bases between. This CDR3 has 13 residues. The V gene's germline CDR1 is SGHTA and CDR2 FQGNSA. CDR3 in amino acids: CASSITGSAEAFF. The CDR3 DNA sequence: TGTGCCAGCAGCATAACAGGTTCAGCAGAAGCTTTCTTT. Variable domain in full (rest from reference TRBV7-2 and TRBJ1-1): GAGVSQSPSNKVTEKGKDVELRCDPISGHTALYWYRQSLGQGLEFLIYFQGNSAPDKSGLPSDRFSAERTGGSVSTLTIQRTQQEDSAVYLCASSITGSAEAFFGQGTRLTVV.

This chain links TRBV29-1 with TRBJ1-1, with 10 bases that match TRBD1. The germline CDR1 and CDR2 sequences are SQVTM and ANQGSEA. The CDR3 sequence is 14 residues long. Losses at the gene ends were 5 bases for V and 4 bases for J; bases not matched to a gene: 7. The chain's CDR3 is CSVFGTGASTEAFF. The DNA of the CDR3 is TGCAGCGTTTTCGGGACAGGGGCGAGCACTGAAGCTTTCTTT.

The V and J genes are TRBV19 and TRBJ1-5; 7 bases align to TRBD1. Per the germline V gene, CDR1 is LNHDA and CDR2 is SQIVND (reference sequence). V gave up 6 bases and J gave up 4 bases; unmatched junction bases: 9. This CDR3 contains 15 residues. DNA of the CDR3: TGTGCCAGTAGCCCCCGACAGGGAAGGAATCAGCCCCAGCATTTT. This encodes CASSPRQGRNQPQHF.

The chain recombines TRBV21-1 with TRBJ1-5; TRBD1, the table's D call, was not compared with the DNA. TRBV21-1 is listed as a pseudogene. This CDR3 is 13 amino acids long. CDR3 region: CASTLTGNQPQHF. The CDR3 nucleotides read TGTGCCAGCACCCTTACAGGGAACCAGCCCCAGCATTTT.

V is TRBV29-1 and J is TRBJ2-7; 9 bases agree with TRBD1. V lost 0 bases, J lost 2 bases, and 8 bases stayed unmatched. The CDR3 contains 16 residues. Germline V lookup: CDR1 SQVTM, CDR2 ANQGSEA. The CDR3 DNA reads TGCAGCGTTGAAGAAACGGACAGGGGATTCCCCTACGAGCAGTACTTC. The encoded protein is CSVEETDRGFPYEQYF.

This clone occurred once. The chain combines TRBV6-5 with TRBJ1-2; 10 nucleotides align to TRBD1. Germline CDR1 MNHEY, CDR2 SVGAGI. CDR3 length equals 15 residues. V shed 4 bases and J 7 bases; nucleotides not matched to a gene: 9. This CDR3 reads CASSLPGQGYGGYTF. CDR3 bases: TGTGCCAGCAGTTTGCCGGGACAGGGGTATGGTGGCTACACCTTC.